Shown below are 29 T cell receptor beta chains from a single sample sequenced in a study of T cell responses to AZD1222 COVID-19 vaccine. Method: immunoSEQ multiplex PCR; TCRdb's copy keeps in-frame clones and lacks some. The sample includes some 150,000 clones, 86% of them seen just once. The specimen was peripheral blood, collected 28 days after the second AZD1222 dose. Receptors were obtained from an adult who received the AZD1222 COVID-19 vaccine.

About this clone: Other nucleotide sequences from this sample produce the same CDR3. The rearrangement links TRBV19 to TRBJ1-5, with 7 bases fitting TRBD1. This CDR3 contains 15 residues. CDR1 is LNHDA, CDR2 SQIVND, per germline (reference sequence). V was clipped by 5 bases and J by 0 bases; unmatched bases: 4. CDR3 region: CASSPRGDSNQPQHF. The CDR3 region has the DNA TGTGCCAGTAGTCCCAGGGGGGATAGCAATCAGCCCCAGCATTTT.

This chain links TRBV19 with TRBJ2-6; D might be TRBD2 (6 bases). Trimming shortened V by 11 bases and J by 0 bases, and 8 bases separated the two germline ends. The CDR3 is made up of 13 amino acids. Germline V gene lookup returns CDR1 LNHDA and CDR2 SQIVND (reference sequence). The CDR3 protein is CAGGSSGANVLTF. The CDR3 coding sequence is TGTGCCGGGGGGTCCTCTGGGGCCAACGTCCTGACTTTC.

V is TRBV19 and J is TRBJ2-7, with unresolved D. The ends were cut back, 4 bases at V and 3 bases at J, with 16 bases in the middle. Looked up from germline, CDR1 is LNHDA and CDR2 is SQIVND (reference sequence). There are 15 residues in the CDR3. The chain's CDR3 is CASSTPGSDFYEQYF. For the CDR3, the DNA is TGTGCCAGTAGTACCCCCGGGTCAGATTTCTACGAGCAGTACTTC.

This clone has just one count. In the same sample, other DNA sequences code for this CDR3. As DNA, the CDR3 is TGTGCCAGCAGTGAAGCGCTTCGGGGGGATACGCAGTATTTT. This encodes CASSEALRGDTQYF. The rearrangement links TRBV6-1 to TRBJ2-3; D is possibly TRBD2 (6 bases). There are 14 residues in the CDR3. CDR1 MNHNS and CDR2 SASEGT come from the germline V gene. V shed 0 bases and J shed 6 bases, with 10 bases lying between them.

The chain has TRBV29-1 and TRBJ2-5; D gene uncertain. Germline CDR1 is SQVTM and CDR2 is ANQGSEA. Deletions cut 3 bases from V and 2 bases from J, with 10 bases between. The CDR3 loop spans 13 amino acids. The CDR3 here is CSVEWLYQETQYF. The CDR3 nucleotides read TGCAGCGTTGAGTGGCTGTATCAAGAGACCCAGTACTTC. The entire variable domain, with the rest obtained from reference TRBV29-1 and TRBJ2-5, is as follows: SAVISQKPSRDICQRGTSLTIQCQVDSQVTMMFWYRQQPGQSLTLIATANQGSEATYESGFVIDKFPISRPNLTFSTLTVSNMSPEDSSIYLCSVEWLYQETQYFGPGTRLLVL.

The rearrangement uses TRBV11-2 and TRBJ2-5; D unclear. Germline CDR1 is SGHAT and CDR2 is FQNNGV. The V gene lost 5 bases and the J gene lost 4 bases, with 11 bases spanning the gap. The CDR3 is 13 amino acids. The CDR3 loop reads CASSPPWGETQYF. The CDR3 DNA is TGTGCCAGCAGCCCCCCCTGGGGAGAGACCCAGTACTTC.

This chain links TRBV5-1 with TRBJ2-7, with D possibly TRBD2 on 5 matching bases. V dropped 0 bases and J dropped 5 bases, with 15 bases sitting between them. Germline CDR1 and CDR2: SGHRS and YFSETQ. CDR3 length: 15 amino acids. The DNA of the CDR3 is TGCGCCAGCAGCTTGGGTGCAGGAGGCGCGAACGAGCAGTACTTC. Translating gives CASSLGAGGANEQYF.

This chain connects TRBV5-1 to TRBJ1-1, with a weak D call TRBD1 (5 bases). Germline CDR1 is SGHRS and CDR2 is YFSETQ. The V gene lost 1 base and the J gene lost 4 bases, with 14 bases spanning the gap. There are 15 residues in the CDR3. The CDR3 bases are TGCGCCAGCAGCTTGACCTGGGGCGGGTCCACTGAAGCTTTCTTT. Its translation: CASSLTWGGSTEAFF.

This chain joins TRBV5-1 and TRBJ2-3; 8 nucleotides align to TRBD2. The CDR3 extends over 16 amino acids. Germline values: CDR1 SGHRS, CDR2 YFSETQ. V dropped 3 bases and J dropped 1; count of bases not matched to a gene: 7. CDR3 amino acids: CASSYLAGSRTDTQYF. CDR3 coding DNA: TGCGCCAGCAGCTACTTAGCGGGGAGTCGCACAGATACGCAGTATTTT.

This clone occurred a few times. The chain uses TRBV12-3 or TRBV12-4 and TRBJ2-3; TRBD2 might be the D (6 bases). V gave up 3 bases and J gave up 4 bases, with 8 bases separating them. This CDR3 comprises 13 residues. Here the CDR3 reads CASSLTSADTQYF. DNA for the CDR3: TGTGCCAGCAGTTTGACTAGTGCAGATACGCAGTATTTT.

This clone occurred a few times. V and J are TRBV11-3 and TRBJ2-2; D is unresolved. The CDR3 is made up of 16 amino acids. Trimming stripped 5 bases from V and 4 bases from J, with 17 bases between. Per the germline V gene, CDR1 is SGHNT and CDR2 is YENEEA. CDR3 sequence (DNA): TGTGCCAGCAGCCCCGGTTCAGTAGTAAGCACCGGGGAGCTGTTTTTT. The encoded protein is CASSPGSVVSTGELFF.

This clone was detected only once. The chain links TRBV6-5 to TRBJ1-6, with 8 bases that match TRBD1. CDR1 is MNHEY and CDR2 is SVGAGI in the germline V gene. CDR3 length equals 14 residues. The trim removed 6 bases at V and 10 bases at J, leaving 8 bases unmatched. Written as DNA, the CDR3 is TGTGCCAGCAGGGCCGGGACAGGAACATCACCCCTCCACTTT. Its protein is CASRAGTGTSPLHF.

The chain combines TRBV27 with TRBJ1-2; D ambiguous. The CDR3 is 13 amino acids. Trimming shortened V by 2 bases and J by 0 bases, and 4 bases separated the two germline ends. The germline gives CDR1 MNHEY, CDR2 SMNVEV (reference sequence). The CDR3 DNA follows: TGTGCCAGCAGTTTAACCGCTAACTATGGCTACACCTTC. Amino acid sequence: CASSLTANYGYTF.

The V and J genes are TRBV19 and TRBJ2-3; a possible D gene is TRBD2 (5 bases). Trimming took off 5 bases at V and 4 bases at J, with 16 bases between the two ends. Germline CDR1 and CDR2: LNHDA and SQIVND (reference sequence). The CDR3 is 15 residues long. The CDR3 reads CASSPKRAGADTQYF. CDR3 nucleotides: TGTGCCAGTAGTCCGAAAAGGGCGGGTGCAGATACGCAGTATTTT.

The J gene is TRBJ1-5, the V gene TRBV25-1; no firm D call. Trimming took 4 bases from V and 6 from J, leaving 7 bases between them. Germline V gene sequence: CDR1 MGHDK, CDR2 SYGVNS. There are 12 residues in the CDR3. As DNA, the CDR3 is TGTGCCAGCAGTGCGGGGAGTCAGCCCCAGCATTTT. Translated, it gives CASSAGSQPQHF.

The CDR3 nucleotides are TGTGCCAGCACCCAGGGGCAGGGGGCGTGGTACAATGAGCAGTTCTTC. Translating it yields CASTQGQGAWYNEQFF. The chain combines TRBV7-9 with TRBJ2-1, with 8 bases aligning to TRBD1. Germline values: CDR1 SEHNR, CDR2 FQNEAQ (reference sequence). Trimming took 7 bases from V and 4 from J; bases not matched to a gene: 12. This CDR3 has 16 residues.

The CDR3 sequence is CASRTGGPNTGELFF. The DNA of the CDR3 is TGTGCCAGTAGAACGGGGGGGCCGAACACCGGGGAGCTGTTTTTT. The rearrangement joins TRBV19 to TRBJ2-2, with 8 positions matching TRBD2. V lost 6 bases, J lost 0 bases, and 3 bases stayed unmatched. The CDR3 is 15 residues long. Germline-derived CDR1 and CDR2 are LNHDA and SQIVND (reference sequence).

The gene calls are TRBV1 and TRBJ1-1. TRBV1 is deemed a pseudogene. The CDR3 sequence is 19 residues long. CDR3 protein: CTSSPSMRRDKDINTEAFF. CDR3 DNA sequence: TGCACCAGCAGCCCGTCCATGCGGCGGGACAAGGACATAAACACTGAAGCTTTCTTT.

This clone turned up a few times. The chain is built from TRBV6-2 or TRBV6-3 and TRBJ1-5, with D unclear. Looked up from germline, CDR1 is MNHEY and CDR2 is SVGEGT. This CDR3 is 16 amino acids long. V lost 2 bases and J lost 2, with 13 bases in between. The CDR3, as DNA: TGTGCCAGCAGTTACGAACGGGCCTTGGGCAATCAGCCCCAGCATTTT. It translates to CASSYERALGNQPQHF.

The CDR3 is CASSMSPQGFNTEAFF. CDR3 nucleotides: TGTGCCAGTAGTATGAGCCCCCAGGGGTTCAACACTGAAGCTTTCTTT. The chain recombines TRBV19 with TRBJ1-1, with a tentative D call TRBD1 (6 bases). With 3 bases removed from V and 2 bases from J, the gap between germline ends came to 16 bases. Germline values: CDR1 LNHDA, CDR2 SQIVND (reference sequence). The CDR3 length is 16 residues.

The J gene is TRBJ1-5, the V gene TRBV15; D gene unclear. Germline CDR1 LNHNV, CDR2 YYDKDF (reference sequence). The CDR3 is 15 amino acids. The V gene lost 1 base and the J gene lost 4 bases, with 11 bases spanning the gap. CDR3 amino acids: CATSRGLIVNQPQHF. CDR3 nucleotides: TGTGCCACCAGCAGAGGCTTGATAGTAAATCAGCCCCAGCATTTT.

The chain employs TRBV5-1 and TRBJ1-4; 8 bases map to TRBD1. The CDR3 is made up of 13 amino acids. After removal of 5 bases from V and 8 bases from J, the junction contained 5 bases not matched to a gene. Looked up from germline, CDR1 is SGHRS and CDR2 is YFSETQ. The CDR3 DNA sequence: TGCGCCAGCAGTCTACGGACAGGGGAAAAACTGTTTTTT. Translation: CASSLRTGEKLFF.

The chain employs TRBV24-1 and TRBJ2-5, with unresolved D. V was cut by 4 bases and J by 3 bases, with 8 bases left in between. Germline V CDR1 and CDR2: KGHDR, SFDVKD. The CDR3 loop spans 13 amino acids. In DNA, the CDR3 is TGTGCCACCAGTGAAGGAGAAAAAGAGACCCAGTACTTC. As protein: CATSEGEKETQYF.

The V and J genes are TRBV19 and TRBJ1-1; D gene ambiguous. Trimming removed 7 bases at V and 4 bases at J, with 10 bases between. CDR1 is LNHDA and CDR2 is SQIVND in the germline V gene (reference sequence). The CDR3 contains 12 residues. In nucleotides, the CDR3 is TGTGCCAGTATACAGCCGGGCACTGAAGCTTTCTTT. Encoded protein: CASIQPGTEAFF.

The CDR3 protein is CASSVGPPDTQYF. The CDR3 bases are TGTGCCAGCAGCGTGGGGCCCCCAGATACGCAGTATTTT. The chain has TRBV9 and TRBJ2-3, with a possible D match to TRBD1 (5 bases). The CDR3 is 13 amino acids. The V gene lost 2 bases and the J gene lost 4 bases, with 8 bases spanning the gap. Germline V gives CDR1 SGDLS, CDR2 YYNGEE.

The chain is built from TRBV11-2 and TRBJ1-4, with TRBD1 matching 8 bases. The CDR3 sequence is 15 residues long. V trimming: 4 bases; J trimming: 3 bases; junction bases outside the gene matches: 4. Looked up from germline, CDR1 is SGHAT and CDR2 is FQNNGV. The CDR3 nucleotides read TGTGCCAGCAGCTCCCCCAGGGGGCCTAATGAAAAACTGTTTTTT. It encodes CASSSPRGPNEKLFF.

V gene TRBV6-6 combines with J gene TRBJ1-1; D remains ambiguous. This CDR3 region has 10 residues. With 5 bases removed from V and 4 bases from J, the gap between germline ends came to 2 bases. Germline loops: CDR1 MNHNY, CDR2 SVGAGI (reference sequence). The DNA for the CDR3 is TGTGCCAGCAGTGGCACTGAAGCTTTCTTT. Protein: CASSGTEAFF.

The chain is built from TRBV27 and TRBJ1-1, with 7 bases that match TRBD1. This CDR3 is built from 14 residues. Trimming cost V 4 bases and J 4 bases; bases outside gene matches: 6. Germline CDR1 MNHEY, CDR2 SMNVEV (reference sequence). The CDR3 spells CASSWTGRGTEAFF. CDR3 in DNA: TGTGCCAGCAGTTGGACAGGTAGGGGCACTGAAGCTTTCTTT.

The chain uses TRBV11-3 and TRBJ2-2, with TRBD2 matching over 7 bases. Trimming cost V 3 bases and J 5 bases; bases outside gene matches: 6. Looked up from germline, CDR1 is SGHNT and CDR2 is YENEEA. The CDR3 consists of 15 residues. The CDR3 region is CASSFGGSGTGELFF. The CDR3 DNA reads TGTGCCAGCAGCTTCGGCGGGAGTGGGACCGGGGAGCTGTTTTTT.